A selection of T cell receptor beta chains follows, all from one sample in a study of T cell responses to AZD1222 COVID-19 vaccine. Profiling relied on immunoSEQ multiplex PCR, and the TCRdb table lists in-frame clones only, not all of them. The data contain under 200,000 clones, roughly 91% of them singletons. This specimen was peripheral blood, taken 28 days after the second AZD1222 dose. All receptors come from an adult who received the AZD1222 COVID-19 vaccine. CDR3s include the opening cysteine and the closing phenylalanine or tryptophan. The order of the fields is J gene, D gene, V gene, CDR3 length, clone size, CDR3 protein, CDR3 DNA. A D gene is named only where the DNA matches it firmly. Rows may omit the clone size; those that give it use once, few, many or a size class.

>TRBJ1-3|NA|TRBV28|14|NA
CASSLDSSGNTIYF
TGTGCCAGCAGTCTCGACAGCTCTGGAAACACCATATATTTT
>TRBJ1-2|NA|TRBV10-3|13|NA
CAIRPRDAYGYTF
TGTGCCATCAGGCCCCGGGACGCTTATGGCTACACCTTC
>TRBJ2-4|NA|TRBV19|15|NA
CASRAVGDKKNIQYF
TGTGCCAGTAGGGCGGTCGGGGACAAGAAAAACATTCAGTACTTC
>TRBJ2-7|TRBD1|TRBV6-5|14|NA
CATGSRTGSLEQYF
TGTGCCACCGGGTCCCGGACAGGGTCCTTGGAGCAGTACTTC
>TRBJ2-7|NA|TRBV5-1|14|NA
CASRRDGALGEQYF
TGCGCCAGCAGACGAGATGGGGCCTTGGGCGAGCAGTACTTC
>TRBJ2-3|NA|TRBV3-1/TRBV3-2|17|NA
CASSQGDSTTGTDTQYF
TGTGCCAGCAGCCAAGGGGACTCAACAACCGGTACAGATACGCAGTATTTT
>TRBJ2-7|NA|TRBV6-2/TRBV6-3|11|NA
CASSYLHEQYF
TGTGCCAGCAGTTATCTGCACGAGCAGTACTTC
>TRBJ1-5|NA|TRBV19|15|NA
CASGTDAGGNQPQHF
TGTGCCAGTGGCACCGACGCGGGGGGAAATCAGCCCCAGCATTTT
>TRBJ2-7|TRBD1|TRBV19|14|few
CASSIFWDSYEQYF
TGTGCCAGTAGTATATTCTGGGACAGCTACGAGCAGTACTTC
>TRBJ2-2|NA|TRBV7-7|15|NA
CASSLDGLKTGELFF
TGTGCTAGCAGCTTAGATGGACTGAAGACCGGGGAGCTGTTTTTT
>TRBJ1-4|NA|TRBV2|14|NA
CASFHGAANEKLFF
TGTGCCAGTTTTCATGGGGCCGCTAATGAAAAACTGTTTTTT
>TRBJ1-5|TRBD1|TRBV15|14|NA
CATSSRDRRQPQHF
TGTGCCACCAGCAGCCGGGACAGGAGACAGCCCCAGCATTTT
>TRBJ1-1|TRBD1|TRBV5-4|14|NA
CATSRQGVNTEAFF
TGTGCCACTTCGAGACAGGGTGTGAACACTGAAGCTTTCTTT
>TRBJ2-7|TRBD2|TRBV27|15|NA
CASRRTSGSGYEQYF
TGTGCCAGCAGACGGACTAGCGGGAGCGGCTACGAGCAGTACTTC
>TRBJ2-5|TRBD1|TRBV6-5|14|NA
CASGLDRGPETQYF
TGTGCCAGCGGTCTGGACAGGGGGCCAGAGACCCAGTACTTC
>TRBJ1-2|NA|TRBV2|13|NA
CASRRDGNYGYTF
TGTGCCAGCAGGAGGGACGGCAACTATGGCTACACCTTC
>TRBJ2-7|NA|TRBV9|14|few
CASSVDGYSVRQYF
TGTGCCAGCAGCGTAGATGGCTACTCGGTAAGGCAGTACTTC
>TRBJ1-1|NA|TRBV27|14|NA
CASSLWAGNTEAFF
TGTGCCAGCAGTTTATGGGCGGGGAACACTGAAGCTTTCTTT
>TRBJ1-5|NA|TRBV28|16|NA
CASSLMGGIGNQPQHF
TGTGCCAGCAGTTTAATGGGCGGGATCGGCAATCAGCCCCAGCATTTT
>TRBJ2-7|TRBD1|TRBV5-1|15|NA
CASRRAGTGGNEQYF
TGCGCCAGCAGGCGCGCCGGGACAGGGGGCAACGAGCAGTACTTC
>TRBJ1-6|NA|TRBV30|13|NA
CAWRSSDGSPLHF
TGTGCCTGGAGATCTTCGGACGGTTCACCCCTCCACTTT
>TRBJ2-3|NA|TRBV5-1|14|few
CASSLWMQMDTQYF
TGCGCCAGCAGCTTGTGGATGCAAATGGATACGCAGTATTTT
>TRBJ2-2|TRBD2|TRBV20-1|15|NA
CSASIPGRVAGELFF
TGCAGTGCTAGTATACCCGGGAGGGTGGCCGGGGAGCTGTTTTTT
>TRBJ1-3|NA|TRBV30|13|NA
CAWCGGRGNTIYF
TGTGCTTGGTGCGGGGGGCGGGGAAACACCATATATTTT
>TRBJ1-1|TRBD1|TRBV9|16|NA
CASSVGPGGPGTEAFF
TGTGCCAGCAGCGTAGGGCCAGGGGGCCCCGGCACTGAAGCTTTCTTT
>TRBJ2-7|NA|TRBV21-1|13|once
CATIETELYEQYF
TGTGCCACCATTGAGACCGAGCTCTACGAGCAGTACTTC
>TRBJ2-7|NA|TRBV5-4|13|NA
CASSDPGADEQYF
TGTGCCAGCAGCGACCCGGGCGCGGACGAGCAGTACTTC
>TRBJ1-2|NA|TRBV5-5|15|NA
CASSLGPAGSYGYTF
TGTGCCAGCAGCTTGGGACCAGCAGGGAGCTATGGCTACACCTTC
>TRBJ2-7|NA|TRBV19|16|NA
CASRKGGGEFPYEQYF
TGTGCCAGTAGAAAAGGGGGCGGGGAATTCCCCTACGAGCAGTACTTC
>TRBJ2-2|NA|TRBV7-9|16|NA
CASRAAQTVNTGELFF
TGTGCCAGCAGGGCGGCGCAGACAGTGAACACCGGGGAGCTGTTTTTT
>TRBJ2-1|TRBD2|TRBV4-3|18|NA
CASSQDETSGRIYNEQFF
TGCGCCAGCAGCCAAGATGAGACTAGCGGGAGAATATACAATGAGCAGTTCTTC
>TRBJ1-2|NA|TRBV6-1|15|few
CASSEGWTGNYGYTF
TGTGCCAGCAGTGAAGGGTGGACGGGAAACTATGGCTACACCTTC
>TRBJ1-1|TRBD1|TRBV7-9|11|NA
CASSSGQEAFF
TGTGCCAGCAGCTCGGGACAGGAAGCTTTCTTT
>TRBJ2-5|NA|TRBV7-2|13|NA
CASSFSDQETQYF
TGTGCCAGCAGCTTCAGCGACCAAGAGACCCAGTACTTC
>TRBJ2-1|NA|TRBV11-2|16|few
CASSLGTFDSYNEQFF
TGTGCCAGCAGCTTAGGGACATTTGACTCCTACAATGAGCAGTTCTTC
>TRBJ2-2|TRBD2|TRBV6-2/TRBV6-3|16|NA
CASTPSGLVGPGELFF
TGTGCCAGCACCCCCTCGGGACTAGTAGGTCCCGGGGAGCTGTTTTTT
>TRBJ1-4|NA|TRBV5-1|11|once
CASSRDGHVFF
TGCGCCAGCAGCAGAGACGGACACGTGTTTTTT
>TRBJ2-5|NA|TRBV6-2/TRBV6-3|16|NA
CASSPGTTTLQETQYF
TGTGCCAGCAGCCCCGGGACCACAACCCTTCAAGAGACCCAGTACTTC
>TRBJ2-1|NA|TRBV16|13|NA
CASSQFRVDEQFF
TGTGCCAGCAGCCAATTCAGGGTGGATGAGCAGTTCTTC
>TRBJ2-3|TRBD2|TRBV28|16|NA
CASSPTSGRYRDTQYF
TGTGCCAGCAGTCCAACTAGCGGGAGGTACAGAGATACGCAGTATTTT
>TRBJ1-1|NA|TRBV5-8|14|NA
CASSLDRRNTEAFF
TGTGCCAGCAGCTTGGACAGGCGGAACACTGAAGCTTTCTTT
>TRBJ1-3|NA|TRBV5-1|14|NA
CASSLGSTGNTIYF
TGCGCCAGCAGCTTGGGTAGTACCGGAAACACCATATATTTT
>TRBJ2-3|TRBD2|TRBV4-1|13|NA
CASSPAGGDTQYF
TGCGCCAGCAGCCCAGCGGGGGGAGATACGCAGTATTTT
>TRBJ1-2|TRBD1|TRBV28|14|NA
CASSLSTGGNGYTF
TGTGCCAGCAGTTTATCGACAGGGGGCAATGGCTACACCTTC
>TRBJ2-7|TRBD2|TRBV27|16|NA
CASSLTVAGLAYEQYF
TGTGCCAGCAGTCTAACCGTAGCGGGATTGGCCTACGAGCAGTACTTC
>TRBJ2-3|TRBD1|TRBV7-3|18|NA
CASSLRKGGQGTTDTQYF
TGTGCCAGCAGCTTAAGAAAGGGTGGACAGGGGACGACAGATACGCAGTATTTT
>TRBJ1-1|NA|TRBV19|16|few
CASSIVADRPNTEAFF
TGTGCCAGTAGTATAGTCGCCGACAGACCGAACACTGAAGCTTTCTTT
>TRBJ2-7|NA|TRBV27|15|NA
CASSFGHGRANEQYF
TGTGCCAGCAGTTTCGGACACGGAAGGGCCAACGAGCAGTACTTC
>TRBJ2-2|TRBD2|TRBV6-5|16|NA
CASSWGGGANTGELFF
TGTGCCAGCAGTTGGGGGGGAGGGGCGAACACCGGGGAGCTGTTTTTT
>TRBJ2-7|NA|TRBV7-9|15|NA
CASSLAVGQSYEQYF
TGTGCCAGCAGCTTAGCTGTCGGACAGTCCTACGAGCAGTACTTC
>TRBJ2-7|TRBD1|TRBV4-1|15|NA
CASSPGQGTTYEQYF
TGCGCCAGCAGCCCCGGACAGGGCACAACCTACGAGCAGTACTTC
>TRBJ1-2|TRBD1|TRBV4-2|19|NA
CASSQDLMGQGGRVGGYTF
TGTGCCAGCAGCCAAGATTTAATGGGACAGGGAGGCCGAGTGGGTGGCTACACCTTC
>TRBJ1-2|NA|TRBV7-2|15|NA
CASSLVSGRDYGYTF
TGTGCCAGCAGCTTAGTATCAGGGCGAGACTATGGCTACACCTTC
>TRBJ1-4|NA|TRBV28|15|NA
CASSPWGATNEKLFF
TGTGCCAGCAGTCCCTGGGGCGCAACTAATGAAAAACTGTTTTTT
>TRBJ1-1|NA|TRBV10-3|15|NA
CAISRREDLNTEAFF
TGTGCCATCAGCCGACGGGAAGACTTGAACACTGAAGCTTTCTTT
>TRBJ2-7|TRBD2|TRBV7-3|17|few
CASSRGTSGGKPYEQYF
TGTGCCAGCAGTCGGGGGACTAGCGGAGGGAAACCCTACGAGCAGTACTTC
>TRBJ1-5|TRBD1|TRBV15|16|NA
CATSSEDRGPNQPQHF
TGTGCCACCAGCTCCGAGGACAGGGGCCCCAATCAGCCCCAGCATTTT
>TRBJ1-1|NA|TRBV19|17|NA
CASTPANRPKGAHEAFF
TGTGCCAGTACGCCGGCAAACCGACCTAAAGGGGCCCATGAAGCTTTCTTT
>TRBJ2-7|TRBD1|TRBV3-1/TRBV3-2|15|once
CASNPVGTGTYEQYF
TGTGCCAGCAACCCGGTGGGGACAGGGACCTACGAGCAGTACTTC
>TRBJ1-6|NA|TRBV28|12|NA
CASSLYNSPLHF
TGTGCCAGCAGTTTATATAATTCACCCCTCCACTTT